This T cell receptor (beta chain) originates from a study of cytomegalovirus exposure and HLA in healthy donors. General observations from the study: A later analysis linked a missense variant in DCLRE1C to the trimming of TCR beta V and J genes. The majority of CMV-associated TCR beta chains were reported as apparently HLA-restricted in a later analysis. CMV antigen specificity was confirmed in vitro for three CMV-associated chains.

Deletions cut 6 bases from V and 3 bases from J, with 14 bases between. Looked up from germline, CDR1 is LNHDA and CDR2 is SQIVND (reference sequence). The CDR3 is 14 residues long. In the case of this clone: The antigen is undetermined.

PCR primers comprised 60 Vbeta and 13 Jbeta primers. As originally analysed: In a later analysis, around 87 million unique TCR beta chains included roughly 11 million shared by two or more donors. Clones were sequenced by immunoSEQ multiplex PCR, and TCRdb holds only the in-frame ones, with some missing. V and J calls and clone size follow that table, whereas D and trimming were derived from the DNA. The sample comprises some 150,000 clones, 79% of which are singletons, and 2% to 2.5% rests with the top ten. The receptor's source is a man in his forties in good health and CMV-seronegative. Source material: PBMCs. The chain combines TRBV19 with TRBJ1-2, with a possible D match to TRBD1 (6 bases). CDR3 in amino acids: CASRNRDADYGYTF. DNA of the CDR3: TGTGCCAGTAGGAACAGGGACGCAGACTATGGCTACACCTTC.